By sample share, the clone carrying this T cell receptor beta chain is large. The time point denotes: blood at routine non-recurrence follow-up after resection. Sequencing covered unsorted whole RNA taken from tumor, nontumor lung or frozen PBMC. TCRdb reanalysed the 5' RACE reads using MiXCR and keeps one entry per CDR3 protein. The sample holds 1,200 or so distinct CDR3 sequences, less than 30% seen once. This record comes from a study of spatial heterogeneity in lung cancer. In the study overall: Researchers sequenced follow-up PBMC samples if they had them, and these came a median of about two years after resection.

Per the germline V gene, CDR1 is SGDLS and CDR2 is YYNGEE. V dropped 0 bases and J dropped 10 bases, with 10 bases sitting between them. There are 13 residues in the CDR3. The receptor was isolated from a male donor with early-stage non-small cell lung cancer. Sequences were derived from PBMCs, sampled at follow-up. V is TRBV9 and J is TRBJ1-4; D is unclear. The CDR3 sequence is CASSVGGHGKLFF. The CDR3 region has the DNA TGTGCCAGCAGCGTAGGAGGGCACGGAAAACTGTTTTTT.